Presented here are 22 T cell receptor beta chains from one specimen sequenced in a study of CD4+ T cells in melanoma. Data came from immunoSEQ multiplex PCR; TCRdb stores just in-frame clones and leaves some out. The sample records tens of thousands of clones, about 72% being singletons. The sequencing input was tumor tissue. The receptors stem from a human donor with melanoma.

At least ten counts were recorded for this clone. The genes are TRBV5-4 and TRBJ1-3; 9 bases match TRBD1. V lost 4 bases, J lost 1 base, and 3 bases stayed unmatched. The CDR3 spans 15 residues. Germline assignment: CDR1 SGHNT and CDR2 YYREEE (reference sequence). CDR3 loop: CASSPDRGSGNTIYF. For the CDR3, the DNA is TGTGCCAGCAGCCCGGACAGGGGATCTGGAAACACCATATATTTT.

This clone occurred a few times. This chain links TRBV18 with TRBJ2-7; D uncertain. V lost 2 bases and J lost 0, with 5 bases in between. This CDR3 spans 13 amino acids. Germline CDR1 and CDR2: KGHSH and LQKENI. CDR3 sequence reads: CASSPTSSYEQYF. DNA for the CDR3: TGTGCCAGCTCACCAACGAGCTCCTACGAGCAGTACTTC.

The chain couples TRBV6-5 to TRBJ1-2; D is unresolved. Trimming took off 2 bases at V and 3 bases at J, with 10 bases between the two ends. Germline loops: CDR1 MNHEY, CDR2 SVGAGI. The CDR3 loop spans 14 amino acids. The CDR3 loop is CASSYGVRHYGYTF. CDR3 DNA: TGTGCCAGCAGTTACGGCGTAAGGCACTATGGCTACACCTTC.

V gene TRBV5-1 combines with J gene TRBJ2-1; 10 bases agree with TRBD1. Per the germline V gene, CDR1 is SGHRS and CDR2 is YFSETQ. This CDR3 is 16 amino acids long. V trimming: 5 bases; J trimming: 5 bases; junction bases outside the gene matches: 10. The CDR3 nucleotides are TGCGCCAGCAGTTATCGAGGACAGGGGGAGGACAATGAGCAGTTCTTC. Protein sequence: CASSYRGQGEDNEQFF.

This clone has a single count. This sequence joins TRBV5-1 and TRBJ2-3; 8 bases align to TRBD1. Germline V gene data show CDR1 as SGHRS and CDR2 as YFSETQ. The length of the CDR3 is 14 residues. Trimming removed 4 bases from V and 5 bases from J; junction bases left unmatched: 6. This CDR3 reads CASSPGQGGDTQYF. The DNA of the CDR3 is TGCGCCAGCAGCCCCGGACAGGGTGGAGATACGCAGTATTTT. The whole variable domain, remainder taken from reference TRBV5-1 and TRBJ2-3, is KAGVTQTPRYLIKTRGQQVTLSCSPISGHRSVSWYQQTPGQGLQFLFEYFSETQRNKGNFPGRFSGRQFSNSRSEMNVSTLELGDSALYLCASSPGQGGDTQYFGPGTRLTVL.

The genes are TRBV27 and TRBJ2-7; 7 nucleotides agree with TRBD2. The CDR3 covers 13 residues. The germline V gene encodes CDR1 MNHEY and CDR2 SMNVEV (reference sequence). Trimming took 5 bases from V and 6 from J; bases not matched to a gene: 7. CDR3 protein: CASSPGGATEQYF. The CDR3 bases are TGTGCCAGCAGTCCGGGGGGAGCCACCGAGCAGTACTTC.

The chain employs TRBV11-2 and TRBJ1-6; the D is unclear. Germline V lookup: CDR1 SGHAT, CDR2 FQNNGV. Trimming cost V 5 bases and J 0 bases, with 17 bases left between them. The CDR3 is made up of 18 amino acids. For the CDR3, the DNA is TGTGCCAGCAGCCCTATCCCCTTACAGAGCTCCTATAATTCACCCCTCCACTTT. Protein: CASSPIPLQSSYNSPLHF.

The chain employs TRBV30 and TRBJ2-7, with D possibly being TRBD1 (5 bases). This CDR3 has 13 residues. Per the germline V gene, CDR1 is GTSNPN and CDR2 is SVGIG (reference sequence). The V and J ends lost 2 bases and 4 bases respectively, with 12 bases between them. The CDR3 region is CAWSRGHTYEQYF. Here the CDR3 DNA reads TGTGCCTGGAGTAGGGGTCACACATACGAGCAGTACTTC. The full variable domain, in which reference TRBV30 and TRBJ2-7 provide the parts outside the CDR3, is SQTIHQWPATLVQPVGSPLSLECTVEGTSNPNLYWYRQAAGRGLQLLFYSVGIGQISSEVPQNLSASRPQDRQFILSSKKLLLSDSGFYLCAWSRGHTYEQYFGPGTRLTVT.

This clone was seen many times. Other DNA sequences from this sample encode an identical CDR3 as well. V gene TRBV9 combines with J gene TRBJ2-3, with D uncertain. V lost 2 bases to trimming and J lost 1 base, with 2 bases between them. In germline, CDR1 is SGDLS, CDR2 YYNGEE. There are 12 residues in the CDR3. The CDR3, as DNA: TGTGCCAGCAGCGTTGGCACAGATACGCAGTATTTT. Residues: CASSVGTDTQYF. The complete variable domain, with remaining parts taken from reference TRBV9 and TRBJ2-3, reads DSGVTQTPKHLITATGQRVTLRCSPRSGDLSVYWYQQSLDQGLQFLIQYYNGEERAKGNILERFSAQQFPDLHSELNLSSLELGDSALYFCASSVGTDTQYFGPGTRLTVL.

V and J are TRBV7-3 and TRBJ2-3, with a tentative D call TRBD1 (6 bases). Trimming cost V 5 bases and J 2 bases, with 14 bases left between them. Germline CDR1 is SGHTA and CDR2 is FQGTGA. The CDR3 is 15 amino acids. CDR3 amino acids: CASSLSGAYTDTQYF. CDR3 sequence (DNA): TGTGCCAGCAGCCTTTCAGGGGCCTACACAGATACGCAGTATTTT.

V is TRBV6-5 and J is TRBJ1-1, with D uncertain. The V gene lost 0 bases and the J gene lost 3 bases, with 5 bases spanning the gap. This CDR3 has 13 amino acids. CDR1 is MNHEY, CDR2 SVGAGI, per germline. CDR3 in amino acids: CASSYSTYTEAFF. Written as DNA, the CDR3 is TGTGCCAGCAGTTACTCCACTTACACTGAAGCTTTCTTT.

J is TRBJ1-1 and V is TRBV28; D unclear. The V gene's germline CDR1 is MDHEN and CDR2 SYDVKM. The CDR3 sequence is 13 residues long. Trimming stripped 6 bases from V and 0 bases from J, with 8 bases between. The chain's CDR3 is CASRSGVNTEAFF. In nucleotides, the CDR3 is TGTGCCAGCAGATCCGGGGTGAACACTGAAGCTTTCTTT.

This clone was detected many times. This chain links TRBV4-1 with TRBJ2-3, with D perhaps matching TRBD2 (6 bases). Germline-derived CDR1 and CDR2 are MGHRA and YSYEKL. CDR3 size: 15 residues. With 2 bases removed from V and 4 bases from J, the gap between germline ends came to 13 bases. The CDR3 protein is CASSQLEGAADTQYF. CDR3 sequence (DNA): TGCGCCAGCAGCCAATTGGAGGGCGCGGCAGATACGCAGTATTTT.

The rearrangement links TRBV5-6 to TRBJ1-1; no firm D call. V was cut by 2 bases and J by 5 bases, with 4 bases left in between. The CDR3 totals 11 residues. Germline V CDR1 and CDR2: SGHDT, YYEEEE. In nucleotides, the CDR3 is TGTGCCAGCAGCTTTGGAACTGAAGCTTTCTTT. Translated: CASSFGTEAFF.

The table lists this clone with many counts. The rearrangement uses TRBV2 and TRBJ1-2, with D perhaps TRBD1 (6 bases). The CDR3 length is 14 residues. V gave up 3 bases and J gave up 7 bases, with 15 bases separating them. From germline, CDR1 is SNHLY and CDR2 FYNNEI. CDR3 residues: CASSEDLRGGGYTF. Written as DNA, the CDR3 is TGTGCCAGCAGTGAGGACCTAAGAGGGGGTGGCTACACCTTC.

The chain links TRBV4-1 to TRBJ1-2, with 10 bases fitting TRBD1. CDR1 and CDR2 from the germline V gene are MGHRA and YSYEKL. There are 16 residues in the CDR3. After removal of 3 bases from V and 6 bases from J, the junction contained 10 bases not matched to a gene. CDR3 bases: TGCGCCAGCAGCCATCGTTCCGGGGACAGGGGAGATGGCTACACCTTC. It codes for CASSHRSGDRGDGYTF.

This sequence joins TRBV4-1 and TRBJ2-1; 8 nucleotides line up with TRBD1. The CDR3 is 15 residues long. CDR1 is MGHRA and CDR2 is YSYEKL in the germline V gene. Losses at the gene ends were 1 base for V and 7 bases for J; bases not matched to a gene: 6. For the CDR3, the DNA is TGCGCCAGCAGCCAAGCAGGGACAGGAGCGAATGAGCAGTTCTTC. Translating it yields CASSQAGTGANEQFF.

This clone was picked up a small number of times. Different DNA sequences within this sample yield the same CDR3. The CDR3 coding sequence is TGTGCCAGCAGCTTAGAGACCGGGGAGCTGTTTTTT. Amino acids: CASSLETGELFF. The chain couples TRBV7-3 to TRBJ2-2; the D is unclear. The germline gives CDR1 SGHTA, CDR2 FQGTGA. The CDR3 consists of 12 residues. V lost 2 bases to trimming and J lost 5 bases, with 3 bases between them.

The chain's CDR3 is CASSLGSRDQPQHF. The CDR3 DNA is TGTGCCAGCAGTTTAGGTTCTAGGGATCAGCCCCAGCATTTT. The chain links TRBV28 to TRBJ1-5; D remains unclear. There are 14 residues in the CDR3. Germline loops: CDR1 MDHEN, CDR2 SYDVKM. V was trimmed by 2 bases and J by 5 bases, leaving 10 bases between them.

The count of this clone is one. This chain links TRBV10-3 with TRBJ1-1, with D unclear. CDR1 and CDR2 (germline): ENHRY, SYGVKD. V was pared by 0 bases and J by 1 base, with 6 bases between. The CDR3 has 14 residues. The CDR3 here is CAISESGRNTEAFF. The CDR3 DNA is TGTGCCATCAGTGAGTCTGGGCGGAACACTGAAGCTTTCTTT.

CDR3: CASSPGQGVEQYF. Here the CDR3 DNA reads TGCGCCAGCAGCCCAGGACAGGGGGTCGAGCAGTACTTC. The chain couples TRBV5-1 to TRBJ2-7; 10 bases fit TRBD1. V lost 4 bases and J lost 6; bases outside the gene matches: 4. Germline loops: CDR1 SGHRS, CDR2 YFSETQ. The CDR3 sequence is 13 residues long.

The V call is TRBV7-3, the J call TRBJ2-3; D gene unclear. Germline V lookup: CDR1 SGHTA, CDR2 FQGTGA. Trimming removed 1 base at V and 0 bases at J, with 8 bases between. The CDR3 runs 15 residues. The CDR3 is CASSLNPGSTDTQYF. The CDR3 region has the DNA TGTGCCAGCAGCTTAAATCCGGGTAGCACAGATACGCAGTATTTT.